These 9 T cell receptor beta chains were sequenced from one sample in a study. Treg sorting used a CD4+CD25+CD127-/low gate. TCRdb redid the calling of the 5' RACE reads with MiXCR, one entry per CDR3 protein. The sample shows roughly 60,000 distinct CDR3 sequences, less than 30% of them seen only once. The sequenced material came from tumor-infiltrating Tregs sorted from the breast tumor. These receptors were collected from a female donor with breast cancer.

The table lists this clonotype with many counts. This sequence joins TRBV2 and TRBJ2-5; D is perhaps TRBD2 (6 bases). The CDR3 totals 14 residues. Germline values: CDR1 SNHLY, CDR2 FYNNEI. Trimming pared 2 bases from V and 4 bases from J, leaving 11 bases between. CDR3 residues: CASSERRGPETQYF. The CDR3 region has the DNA TGTGCCAGCAGTGAAAGGAGGGGCCCAGAGACCCAGTACTTC.

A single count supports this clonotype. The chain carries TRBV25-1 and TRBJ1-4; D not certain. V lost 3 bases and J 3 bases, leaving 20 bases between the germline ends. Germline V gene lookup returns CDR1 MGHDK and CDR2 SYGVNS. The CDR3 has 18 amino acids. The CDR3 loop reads CASSDPLREARSNEKLFF. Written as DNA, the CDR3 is TGTGCCAGCAGTGATCCTCTGCGGGAGGCCAGGTCTAATGAAAAACTGTTTTTT.

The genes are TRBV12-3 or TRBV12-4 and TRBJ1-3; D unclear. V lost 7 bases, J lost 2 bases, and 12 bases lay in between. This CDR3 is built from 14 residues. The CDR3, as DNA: TGTGCCAGCACTCTTGGGTCAGCTGGAAACACCATATATTTT. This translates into CASTLGSAGNTIYF.

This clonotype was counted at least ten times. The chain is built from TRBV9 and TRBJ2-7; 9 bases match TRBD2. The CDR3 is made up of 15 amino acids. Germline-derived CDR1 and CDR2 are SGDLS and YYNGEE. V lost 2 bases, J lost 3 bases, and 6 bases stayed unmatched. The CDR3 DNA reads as TGTGCCAGCAGCGTCGGGACTAGCTCGGACTACGAGCAGTACTTC. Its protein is CASSVGTSSDYEQYF.

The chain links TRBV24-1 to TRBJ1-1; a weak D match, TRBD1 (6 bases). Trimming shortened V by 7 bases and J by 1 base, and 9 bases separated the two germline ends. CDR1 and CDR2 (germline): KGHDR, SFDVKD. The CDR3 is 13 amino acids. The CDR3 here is CATRDRANTEAFF. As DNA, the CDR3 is TGTGCCACCAGGGACAGAGCGAACACTGAAGCTTTCTTT.

CDR3 in DNA: TGTGCCAGCAGCCAGGGACAGGGAAACATTCAGTACTTC. Residues: CASSQGQGNIQYF. The rearrangement joins TRBV9 to TRBJ2-4; 9 bases align to TRBD1. Trimming took 4 bases from V and 6 from J; bases not matched to a gene: 2. Germline CDR1 SGDLS, CDR2 YYNGEE. CDR3 length equals 13 residues.

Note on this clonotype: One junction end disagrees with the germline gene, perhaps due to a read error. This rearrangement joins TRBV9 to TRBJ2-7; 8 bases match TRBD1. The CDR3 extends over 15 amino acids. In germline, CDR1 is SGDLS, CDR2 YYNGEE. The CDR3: CAGSVNWDRSYEQYF. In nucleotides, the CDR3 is TGTGCCGGCAGCGTCAATTGGGACAGGTCCTACGAGCAGTACTTC. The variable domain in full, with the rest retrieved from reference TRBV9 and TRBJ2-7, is DSGVTQTPKHLITATGQRVTLRCSPRSGDLSVYWYQQSLDQGLQFLIQYYNGEERAKGNILERFSAQQFPDLHSELNLSSLELGDSALYFCAGSVNWDRSYEQYFGPGTRLTVT.

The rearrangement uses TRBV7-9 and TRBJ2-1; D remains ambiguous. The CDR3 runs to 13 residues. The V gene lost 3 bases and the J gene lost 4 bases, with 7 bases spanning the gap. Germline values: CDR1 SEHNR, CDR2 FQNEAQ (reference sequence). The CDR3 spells CASSFGLYNEQFF. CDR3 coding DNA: TGTGCCAGCAGCTTCGGCTTATACAATGAGCAGTTCTTC.

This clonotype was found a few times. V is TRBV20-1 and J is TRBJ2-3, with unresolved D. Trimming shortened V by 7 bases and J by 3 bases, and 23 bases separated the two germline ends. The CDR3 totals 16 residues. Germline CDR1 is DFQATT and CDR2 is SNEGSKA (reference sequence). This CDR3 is CSVRPYVDAYTDTQYF. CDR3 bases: TGCAGTGTCCGACCCTACGTCGACGCGTATACAGATACGCAGTATTTT.